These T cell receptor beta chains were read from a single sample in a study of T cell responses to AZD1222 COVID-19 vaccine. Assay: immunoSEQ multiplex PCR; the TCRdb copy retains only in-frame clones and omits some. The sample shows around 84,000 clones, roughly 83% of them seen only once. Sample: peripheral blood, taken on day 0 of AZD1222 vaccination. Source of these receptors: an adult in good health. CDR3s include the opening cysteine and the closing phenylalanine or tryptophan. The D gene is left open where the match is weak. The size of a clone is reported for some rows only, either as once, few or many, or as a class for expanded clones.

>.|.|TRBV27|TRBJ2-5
TGTGCCAGCACGTCGCTTCCGCGGGGGCGTGAGACCCAGTACTTC
CASTSLPRGRETQYF
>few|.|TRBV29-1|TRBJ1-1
TGCAGCGGGCAAAGGGAGGGCGGGAACACTGAAGCTTTCTTT
CSGQREGGNTEAFF
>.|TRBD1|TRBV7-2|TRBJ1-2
TGTGCCAGCAGCCCCCAAGGGACAGGGAAAGGCGGCTACACCTTC
CASSPQGTGKGGYTF
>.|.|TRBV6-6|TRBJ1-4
TGTGCCAGCAGTTACGGCCAGGGAGTTAATGAAAAACTGTTTTTT
CASSYGQGVNEKLFF
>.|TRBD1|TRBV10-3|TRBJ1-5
TGTGCCATCAGGGGGGACAGAAGTAGCAATCAGCCCCAGCATTTT
CAIRGDRSSNQPQHF
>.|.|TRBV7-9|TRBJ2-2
TGTGCCAGCAGCTTAAGCTCAGGGTATGCCGGGGAGCTGTTTTTT
CASSLSSGYAGELFF
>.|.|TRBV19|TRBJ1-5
TGTGCCTCATCCGACCCGACAAGTGGGGGGATAGGGCAGCCCCAGCATTTT
CASSDPTSGGIGQPQHF
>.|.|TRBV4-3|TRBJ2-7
TGCGCCAGCAGCCAAGATCGCTACAGCTCCTACGAGCAGTACTTC
CASSQDRYSSYEQYF
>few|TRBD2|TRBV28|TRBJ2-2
TGTGCCAGCAGTTTCGGGACTAGCGGGACCGGGGAGCTGTTTTTT
CASSFGTSGTGELFF
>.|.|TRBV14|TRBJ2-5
TGTGCCAGCAGTCCCCGACTCCAAGAGACCCAGTACTTC
CASSPRLQETQYF
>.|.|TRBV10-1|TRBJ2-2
TGCGCCAGCAGTGATGCGACGAGGTCCGCCGGGGAGCTGTTTTTT
CASSDATRSAGELFF
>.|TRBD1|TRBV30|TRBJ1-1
TGTGCCTGGAGACTACAGGGGGCGTGGGTTGAAGCTTTCTTT
CAWRLQGAWVEAFF
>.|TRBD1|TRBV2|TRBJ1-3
TGTGCCAGCAGTGCCGCCTCGGGACAGTCTGGAAACACCATATATTTT
CASSAASGQSGNTIYF
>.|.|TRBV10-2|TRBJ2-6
TGCGCCAGCAGTGAAGGAAGACTCCAGGGAGCCCTCGCGGATGGGGCCAACGTCCTGACTTTC
CASSEGRLQGALADGANVLTF
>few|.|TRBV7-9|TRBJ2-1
TGTGCCAGCAGGGACGGGGGTTACAATGAGCAGTTCTTC
CASRDGGYNEQFF
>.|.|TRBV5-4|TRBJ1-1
TGTGCCAGCAGCCGTCAAGGACGGCCTGAAGCTTTCTTT
CASSRQGRPEAFF
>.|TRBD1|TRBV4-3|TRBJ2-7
TGCGCCAGCAGCCAAATCGACACCGGGACAGGGGAGTTCGAGCAGTACTTC
CASSQIDTGTGEFEQYF
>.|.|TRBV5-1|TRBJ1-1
TGCGCCAGCAGACGACTAGACCGGGGGACGAGGAGCGCTGAAGCTTTCTTT
CASRRLDRGTRSAEAFF
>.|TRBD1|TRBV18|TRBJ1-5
TGTGCCAGCTCATTGGACAGGGATGGGCAGCCCCAGCATTTT
CASSLDRDGQPQHF
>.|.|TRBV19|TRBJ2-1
TGTGCCAGTAGTATCGGGGCAGGGTCCTACAATGAGCAGTTCTTC
CASSIGAGSYNEQFF
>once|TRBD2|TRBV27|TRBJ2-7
TGTGCCAGCACAAAGGCAGGTCTAGCGGGGGCAAAGCAGTACTTC
CASTKAGLAGAKQYF
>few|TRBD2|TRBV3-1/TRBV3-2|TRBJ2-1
TGTGCCAGCAGCCCTCCTGGGCGGGGGGGCCACGAGCAGTTCTTC
CASSPPGRGGHEQFF
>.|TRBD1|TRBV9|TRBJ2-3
TGTGCCAGCAGCGTAGAGGCAGGGGGACCAAGCACAGATACGCAGTATTTT
CASSVEAGGPSTDTQYF
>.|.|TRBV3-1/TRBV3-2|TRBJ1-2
TGTGCCAGCAGCCAAGGAACAGGATATGGCTACACCTTC
CASSQGTGYGYTF
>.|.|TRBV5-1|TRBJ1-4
TGCGCCAGCAGCCCAAGACAGGCAGCTAATGAAAAACTGTTTTTT
CASSPRQAANEKLFF
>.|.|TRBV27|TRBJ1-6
TGTGCCAGCAGTTTATCACCAGGGACGAATTCACCCCTCCACTTT
CASSLSPGTNSPLHF
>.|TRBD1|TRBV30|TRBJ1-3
TGTGCCTGGAGGGCACAGGGGGCTTACGGAAACACCATATATTTT
CAWRAQGAYGNTIYF
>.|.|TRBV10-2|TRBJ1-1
TGCGCCAGCAGTGAGTCGTGGGGAGTGGGCACTGAAGCTTTCTTT
CASSESWGVGTEAFF
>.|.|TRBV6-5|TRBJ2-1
TGTGCCAGCAGTTACGGCCTCGACGACGATGAGCAGTTCTTC
CASSYGLDDDEQFF
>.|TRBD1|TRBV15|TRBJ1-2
TGTGCCACCAGCAGAGATCGGTGGTTGGACAGGACAACTTACTATGGCTACACCTTC
CATSRDRWLDRTTYYGYTF
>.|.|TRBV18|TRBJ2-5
TGTGCCAGCTCACCACAGGGGAAAGAGACCCAGTACTTC
CASSPQGKETQYF
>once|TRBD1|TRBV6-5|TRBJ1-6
TGTGCCAACTCGCGACAGGGACATAATTCACCCCTCCACTTT
CANSRQGHNSPLHF
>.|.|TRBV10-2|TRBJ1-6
TGCGCCAGCAGTGAGGGGGACCCCACGGGGAATTCACCCCTCCACTTT
CASSEGDPTGNSPLHF